The entry that follows covers one T cell receptor (beta chain) sequence. The sample originates from a study of blood T cell repertoires in COVID-19. Study-wide context: Acute and convalescent COVID-19 specimens originated in the United States, Italy and Spain. From T cells, B-cell-depleted T cells, or PBMCs came the material, which was cDNA or gDNA.

The CDR3 length is 14 residues. Between the trimmed V and J ends, which lost 1 base and 8 bases, there was a span of 12 bases. Germline CDR1 is ENHRY and CDR2 is SYGVKD. Original handling: Amplification from reference gene primers served as the basis for estimated nucleated cell counts. Profiling relied on immunoSEQ multiplex PCR, and the TCRdb table lists in-frame clones only, not all of them. V, J and clone size are those of that table, while D and trimming were read from the DNA. The repertoire holds 90,000 or so clones, with 91% as singletons. V gene TRBV10-3 combines with J gene TRBJ2-1, with D unclear. Sequencing used peripheral blood. The clonotype comes from a human donor with active COVID-19. The donor label of this sample is uncertain. In DNA, the CDR3 is TGTGCCATCAGTGAGTTCGGCAGACGGGATGAGCAGTTCTTC. Encoded protein: CAISEFGRRDEQFF.